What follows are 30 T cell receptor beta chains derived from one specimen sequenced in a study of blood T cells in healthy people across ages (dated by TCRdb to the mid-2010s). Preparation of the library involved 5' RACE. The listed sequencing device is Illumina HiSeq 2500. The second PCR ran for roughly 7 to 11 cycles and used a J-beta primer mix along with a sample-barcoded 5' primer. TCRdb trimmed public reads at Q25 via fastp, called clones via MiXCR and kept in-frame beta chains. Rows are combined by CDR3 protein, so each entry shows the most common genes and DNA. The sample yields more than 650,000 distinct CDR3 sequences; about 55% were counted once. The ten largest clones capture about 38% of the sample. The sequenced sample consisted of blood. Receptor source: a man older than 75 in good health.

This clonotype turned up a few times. CDR3 in DNA: TGCAGCGTTGAGCGGCATAACCAAGAGACCCAGTACTTC. Amino acid sequence: CSVERHNQETQYF. The gene calls are TRBV29-1 and TRBJ2-5; D is unresolved. The CDR3 runs to 13 residues. V lost 3 bases and J lost 0, with 8 bases in between. CDR1 and CDR2 (germline): SQVTM, ANQGSEA. The whole variable domain, filled in from reference TRBV29-1 and TRBJ2-5, reads SAVISQKPSRDICQRGTSLTIQCQVDSQVTMMFWYRQQPGQSLTLIATANQGSEATYESGFVIDKFPISRPNLTFSTLTVSNMSPEDSSIYLCSVERHNQETQYFGPGTRLLVL.

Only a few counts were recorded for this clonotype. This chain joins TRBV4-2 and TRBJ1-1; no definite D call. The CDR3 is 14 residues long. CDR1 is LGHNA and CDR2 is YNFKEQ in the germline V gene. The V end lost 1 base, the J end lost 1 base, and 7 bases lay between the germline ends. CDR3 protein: CASSQVGRNTEAFF. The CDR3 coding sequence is TGTGCCAGCAGCCAAGTTGGACGGAACACTGAAGCTTTCTTT.

The CDR3 here is CSALRDTTYEQYF. The CDR3 nucleotides are TGCAGTGCTCTTCGGGACACTACCTACGAGCAGTACTTC. The V gene is TRBV20-1, the J gene TRBJ2-7; D is perhaps TRBD1 (6 bases). The V end lost 5 bases, the J end lost 2 bases, and 13 bases lay between the germline ends. CDR1 and CDR2 (germline): DFQATT, SNEGSKA (reference sequence). The CDR3 is made up of 13 amino acids.

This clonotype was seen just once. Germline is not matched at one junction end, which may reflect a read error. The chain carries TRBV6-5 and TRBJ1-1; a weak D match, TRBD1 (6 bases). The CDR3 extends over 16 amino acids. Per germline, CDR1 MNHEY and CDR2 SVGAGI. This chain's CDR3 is CASSYSGGGASRYAYF. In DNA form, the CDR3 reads TGTGCCAGCAGTTACTCGGGCGGGGGCGCGTCCAGATACGCGTATTTT.

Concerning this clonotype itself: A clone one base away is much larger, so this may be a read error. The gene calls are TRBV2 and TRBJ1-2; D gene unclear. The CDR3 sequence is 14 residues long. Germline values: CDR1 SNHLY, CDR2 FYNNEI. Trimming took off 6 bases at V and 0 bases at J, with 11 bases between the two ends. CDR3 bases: TGTGCCAGCAGGGAGGACCTAACTAACTATGGCTACACCTTC. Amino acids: CASREDLTNYGYTF.

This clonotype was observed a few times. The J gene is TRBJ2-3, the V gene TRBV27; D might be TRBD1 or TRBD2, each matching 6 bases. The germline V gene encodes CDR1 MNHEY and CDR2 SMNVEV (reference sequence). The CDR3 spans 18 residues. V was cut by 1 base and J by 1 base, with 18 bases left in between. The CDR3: CASSLWGRGEIRTDTQYF. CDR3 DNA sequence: TGTGCCAGCAGTTTATGGGGGCGGGGAGAAATCCGCACAGATACGCAGTATTTT.

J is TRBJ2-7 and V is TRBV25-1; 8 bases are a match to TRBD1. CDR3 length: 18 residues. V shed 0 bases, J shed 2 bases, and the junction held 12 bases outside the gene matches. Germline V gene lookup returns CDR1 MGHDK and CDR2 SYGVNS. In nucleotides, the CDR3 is TGTGCCAGCAGTGAATATTTACCCGTCGGGACAGGTACCTACGAGCAGTACTTC. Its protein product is CASSEYLPVGTGTYEQYF.

CDR3 sequence reads: CASSLLPRYRRNEKLFF. In DNA form, the CDR3 reads TGTGCCAGCAGCTTATTGCCCCGCTACCGTAGGAATGAAAAACTGTTTTTT. The rearrangement links TRBV7-2 to TRBJ1-4; the D is unclear. Between the trimmed V and J ends, which lost 2 bases and 5 bases, there was a span of 18 bases. Per germline, CDR1 SGHTA and CDR2 FQGNSA. The CDR3 is 17 amino acids.

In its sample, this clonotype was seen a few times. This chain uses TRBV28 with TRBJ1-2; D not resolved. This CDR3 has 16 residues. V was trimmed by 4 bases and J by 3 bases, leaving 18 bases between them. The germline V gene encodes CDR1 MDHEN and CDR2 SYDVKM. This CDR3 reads CASSSIDEGADYGYTF. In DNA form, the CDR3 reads TGTGCCAGCAGTTCCATCGACGAGGGCGCAGACTATGGCTACACCTTC.

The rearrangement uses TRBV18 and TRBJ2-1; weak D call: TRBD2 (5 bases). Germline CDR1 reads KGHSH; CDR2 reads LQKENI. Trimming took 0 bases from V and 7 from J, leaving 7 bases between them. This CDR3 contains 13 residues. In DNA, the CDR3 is TGTGCCAGCTCACCACCGGGAGAAAATGAGCAGTTCTTC. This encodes CASSPPGENEQFF.

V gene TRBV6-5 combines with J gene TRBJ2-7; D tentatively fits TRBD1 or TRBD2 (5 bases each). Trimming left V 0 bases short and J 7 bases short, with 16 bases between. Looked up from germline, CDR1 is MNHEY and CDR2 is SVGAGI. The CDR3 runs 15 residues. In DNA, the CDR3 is TGTGCCAGCAGTTACTCGCCAGGGACCCTAAGGGAGCAGTACTTC. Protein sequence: CASSYSPGTLREQYF.

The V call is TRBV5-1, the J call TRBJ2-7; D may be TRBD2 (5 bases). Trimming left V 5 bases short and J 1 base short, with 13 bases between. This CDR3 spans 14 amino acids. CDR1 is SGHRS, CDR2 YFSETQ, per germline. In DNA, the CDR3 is TGCGCCAGCAGTGAGAGGTGGGAGTCCTACGAGCAGTACTTC. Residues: CASSERWESYEQYF. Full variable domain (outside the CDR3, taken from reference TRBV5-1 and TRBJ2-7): KAGVTQTPRYLIKTRGQQVTLSCSPISGHRSVSWYQQTPGQGLQFLFEYFSETQRNKGNFPGRFSGRQFSNSRSEMNVSTLELGDSALYLCASSERWESYEQYFGPGTRLTVT.

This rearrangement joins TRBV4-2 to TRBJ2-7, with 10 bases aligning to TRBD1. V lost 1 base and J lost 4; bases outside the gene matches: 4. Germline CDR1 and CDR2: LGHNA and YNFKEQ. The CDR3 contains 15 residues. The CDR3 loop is CASSQAGTGAYEQYF. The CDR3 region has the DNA TGTGCCAGCAGCCAAGCTGGGACAGGGGCTTACGAGCAGTACTTC.

The CDR3 region has the DNA TGCAGCGGGGACCCCGGGGGTGAGCAGTTCTTC. Translating gives CSGDPGGEQFF. The V and J genes are TRBV29-1 and TRBJ2-1; possible D gene TRBD2, 6 bases. V lost 7 bases to trimming and J lost 9 bases, with 13 bases between them. This CDR3 is built from 11 residues. CDR1 SQVTM and CDR2 ANQGSEA come from the germline V gene.

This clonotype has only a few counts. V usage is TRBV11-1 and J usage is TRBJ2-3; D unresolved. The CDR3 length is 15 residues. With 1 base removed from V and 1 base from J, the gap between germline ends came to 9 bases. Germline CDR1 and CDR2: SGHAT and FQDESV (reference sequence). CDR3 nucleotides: TGTGCCAGCAGCTTAGTATCAGACCGCACAGATACGCAGTATTTT. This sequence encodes CASSLVSDRTDTQYF.

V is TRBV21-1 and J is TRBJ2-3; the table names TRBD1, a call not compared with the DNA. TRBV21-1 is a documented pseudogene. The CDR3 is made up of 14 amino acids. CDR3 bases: TGTGCCAGCAGCGCCCGGGACCGGACGGATACGCAGTATTTT. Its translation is CASSARDRTDTQYF.

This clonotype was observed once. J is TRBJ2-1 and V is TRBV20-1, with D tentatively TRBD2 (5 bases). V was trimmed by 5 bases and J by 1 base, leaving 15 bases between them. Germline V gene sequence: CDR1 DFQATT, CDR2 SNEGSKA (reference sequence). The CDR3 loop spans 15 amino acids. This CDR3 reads CSALAGVSSYNEQFF. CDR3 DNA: TGCAGTGCTCTTGCCGGGGTTTCTTCCTACAATGAGCAGTTCTTC.

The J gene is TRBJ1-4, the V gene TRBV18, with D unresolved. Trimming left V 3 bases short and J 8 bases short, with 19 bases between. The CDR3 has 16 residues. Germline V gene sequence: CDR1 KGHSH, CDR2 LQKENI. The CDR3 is CASSPPGIKVGEKLFF. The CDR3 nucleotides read TGTGCCAGCTCACCGCCCGGGATCAAGGTCGGAGAAAAACTGTTTTTT.

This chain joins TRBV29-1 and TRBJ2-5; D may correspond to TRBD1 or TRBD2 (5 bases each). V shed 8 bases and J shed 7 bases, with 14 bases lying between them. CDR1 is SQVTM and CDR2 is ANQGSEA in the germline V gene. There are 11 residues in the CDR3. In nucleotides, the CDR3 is TGCAGCTCCGCTATGAGGGGGACCCAGTACTTC. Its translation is CSSAMRGTQYF.

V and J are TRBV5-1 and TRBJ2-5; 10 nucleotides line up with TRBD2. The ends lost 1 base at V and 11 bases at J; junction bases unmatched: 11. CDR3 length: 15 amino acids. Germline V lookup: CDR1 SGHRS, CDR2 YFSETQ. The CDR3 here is CASSLSRAGGQEQYF. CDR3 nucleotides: TGCGCCAGCAGCTTGTCCCGAGCGGGAGGGCAGGAGCAGTACTTC.

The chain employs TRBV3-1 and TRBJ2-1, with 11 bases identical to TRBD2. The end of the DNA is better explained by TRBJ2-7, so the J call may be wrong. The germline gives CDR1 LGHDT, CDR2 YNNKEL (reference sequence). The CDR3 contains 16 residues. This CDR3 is CASSQDLTSGMGEQYF. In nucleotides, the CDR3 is TGTGCCAGCAGCCAAGATCTGACTAGCGGGATGGGTGAGCAGTACTTC.

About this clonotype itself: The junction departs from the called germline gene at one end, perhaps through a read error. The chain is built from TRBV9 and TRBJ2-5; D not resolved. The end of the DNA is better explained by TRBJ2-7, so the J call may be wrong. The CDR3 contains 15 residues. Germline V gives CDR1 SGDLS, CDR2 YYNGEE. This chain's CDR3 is CASSVAETASCEQYF. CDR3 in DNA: TGTGCCAGCAGCGTAGCCGAGACGGCCTCCTGCGAGCAGTACTTC.

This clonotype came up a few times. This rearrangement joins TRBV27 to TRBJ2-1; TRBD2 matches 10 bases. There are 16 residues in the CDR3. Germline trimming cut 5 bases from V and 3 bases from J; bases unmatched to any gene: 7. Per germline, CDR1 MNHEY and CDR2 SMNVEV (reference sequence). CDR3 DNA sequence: TGTGCCAGCAGTCCGGGACTAGCGAGGGTCTACAATGAGCAGTTCTTC. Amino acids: CASSPGLARVYNEQFF.

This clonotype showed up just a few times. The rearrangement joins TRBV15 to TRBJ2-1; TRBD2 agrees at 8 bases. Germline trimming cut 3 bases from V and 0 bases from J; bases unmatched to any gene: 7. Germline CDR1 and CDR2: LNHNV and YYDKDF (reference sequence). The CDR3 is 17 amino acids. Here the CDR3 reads CATSSLLADSSYNEQFF. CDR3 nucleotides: TGTGCCACCAGCAGCTTACTAGCGGACAGCTCCTACAATGAGCAGTTCTTC. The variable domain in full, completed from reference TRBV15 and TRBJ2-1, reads DAMVIQNPRYQVTQFGKPVTLSCSQTLNHNVMYWYQQKSSQAPKLLFHYYDKDFNNEADTPDNFQSRRPNTSFCFLDIRSPGLGDTAMYLCATSSLLADSSYNEQFFGPGTRLTVL.

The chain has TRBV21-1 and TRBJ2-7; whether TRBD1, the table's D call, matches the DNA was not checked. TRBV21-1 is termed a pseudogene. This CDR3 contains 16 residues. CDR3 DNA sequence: TGTGCCAGGCTACGAGGGGTTAAGGGGACAGCCTACGAGCAGTACTTC. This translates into CARLRGVKGTAYEQYF.

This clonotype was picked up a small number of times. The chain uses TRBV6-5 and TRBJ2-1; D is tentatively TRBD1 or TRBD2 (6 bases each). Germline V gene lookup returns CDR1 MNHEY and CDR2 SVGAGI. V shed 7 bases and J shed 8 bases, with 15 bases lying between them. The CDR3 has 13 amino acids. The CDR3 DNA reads TGTGCCAGCACCGTGGACGGGGGCGATGAGCAGTTCTTC. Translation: CASTVDGGDEQFF.

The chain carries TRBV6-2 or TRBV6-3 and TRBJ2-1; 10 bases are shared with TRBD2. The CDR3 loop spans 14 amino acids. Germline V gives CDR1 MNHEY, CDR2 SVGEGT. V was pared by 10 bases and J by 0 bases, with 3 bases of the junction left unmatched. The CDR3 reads CATVAGGSYNEQFF. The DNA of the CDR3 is TGTGCCACCGTAGCGGGAGGCTCCTACAATGAGCAGTTCTTC.

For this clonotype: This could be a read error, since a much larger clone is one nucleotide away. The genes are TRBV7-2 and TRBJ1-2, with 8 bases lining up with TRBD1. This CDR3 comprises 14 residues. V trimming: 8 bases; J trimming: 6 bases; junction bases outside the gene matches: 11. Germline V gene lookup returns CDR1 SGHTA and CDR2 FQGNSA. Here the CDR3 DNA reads TGTGCCAGCGGCCAGAGAGGACAGGGAGATGGCTACACCTTC. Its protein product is CASGQRGQGDGYTF.

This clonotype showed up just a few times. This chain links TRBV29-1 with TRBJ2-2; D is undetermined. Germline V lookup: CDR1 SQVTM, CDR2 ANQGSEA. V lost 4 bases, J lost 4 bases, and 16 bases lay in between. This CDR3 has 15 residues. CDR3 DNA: TGCAGCGTTGCCGGATTCGGTATGGGCACCGGGGAGCTGTTTTTT. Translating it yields CSVAGFGMGTGELFF.

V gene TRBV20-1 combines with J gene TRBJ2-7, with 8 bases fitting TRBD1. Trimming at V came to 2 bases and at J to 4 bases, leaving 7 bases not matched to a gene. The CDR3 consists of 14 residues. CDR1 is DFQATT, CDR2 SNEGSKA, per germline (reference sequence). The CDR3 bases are TGCAGTGCTAGACACCAGGGGGCAGGTTACGAGCAGTACTTC. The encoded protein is CSARHQGAGYEQYF.